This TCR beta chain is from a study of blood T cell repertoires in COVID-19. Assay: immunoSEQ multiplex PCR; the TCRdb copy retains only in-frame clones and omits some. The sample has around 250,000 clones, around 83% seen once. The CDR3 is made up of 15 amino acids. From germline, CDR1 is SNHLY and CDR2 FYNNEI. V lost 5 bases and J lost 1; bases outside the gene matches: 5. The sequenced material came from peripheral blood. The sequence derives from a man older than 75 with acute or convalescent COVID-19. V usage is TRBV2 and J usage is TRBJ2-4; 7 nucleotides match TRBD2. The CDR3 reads CASSPLGGAKNIQYF. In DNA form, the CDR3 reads TGTGCCAGCAGTCCCCTGGGGGGGGCCAAAAACATTCAGTACTTC. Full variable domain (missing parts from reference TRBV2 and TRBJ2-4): EPEVTQTPSHQVTQMGQEVILRCVPISNHLYFYWYRQILGQKVEFLVSFYNNEISEKSEIFDDQFSVERPDGSNFTLKIRSTKLEDSAMYFCASSPLGGAKNIQYFGAGTRLSVL.